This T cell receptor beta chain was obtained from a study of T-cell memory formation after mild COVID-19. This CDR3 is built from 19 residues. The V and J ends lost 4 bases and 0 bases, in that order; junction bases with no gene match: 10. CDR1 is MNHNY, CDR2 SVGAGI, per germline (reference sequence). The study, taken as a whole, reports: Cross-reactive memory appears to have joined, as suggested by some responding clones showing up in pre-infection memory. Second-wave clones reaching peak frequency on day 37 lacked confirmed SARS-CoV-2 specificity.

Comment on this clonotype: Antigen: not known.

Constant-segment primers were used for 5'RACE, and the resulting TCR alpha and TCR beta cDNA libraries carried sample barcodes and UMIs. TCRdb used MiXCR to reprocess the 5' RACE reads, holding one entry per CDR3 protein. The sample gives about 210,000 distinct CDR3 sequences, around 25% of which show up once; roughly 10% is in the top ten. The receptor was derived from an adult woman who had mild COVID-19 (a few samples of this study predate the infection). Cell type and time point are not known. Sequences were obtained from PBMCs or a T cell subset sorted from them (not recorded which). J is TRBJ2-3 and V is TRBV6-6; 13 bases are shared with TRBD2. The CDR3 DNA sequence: TGTGCCAGCAGTTTCACCGGGACTAGCGGGGTTACTAGCACAGATACGCAGTATTTT. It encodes CASSFTGTSGVTSTDTQYF.